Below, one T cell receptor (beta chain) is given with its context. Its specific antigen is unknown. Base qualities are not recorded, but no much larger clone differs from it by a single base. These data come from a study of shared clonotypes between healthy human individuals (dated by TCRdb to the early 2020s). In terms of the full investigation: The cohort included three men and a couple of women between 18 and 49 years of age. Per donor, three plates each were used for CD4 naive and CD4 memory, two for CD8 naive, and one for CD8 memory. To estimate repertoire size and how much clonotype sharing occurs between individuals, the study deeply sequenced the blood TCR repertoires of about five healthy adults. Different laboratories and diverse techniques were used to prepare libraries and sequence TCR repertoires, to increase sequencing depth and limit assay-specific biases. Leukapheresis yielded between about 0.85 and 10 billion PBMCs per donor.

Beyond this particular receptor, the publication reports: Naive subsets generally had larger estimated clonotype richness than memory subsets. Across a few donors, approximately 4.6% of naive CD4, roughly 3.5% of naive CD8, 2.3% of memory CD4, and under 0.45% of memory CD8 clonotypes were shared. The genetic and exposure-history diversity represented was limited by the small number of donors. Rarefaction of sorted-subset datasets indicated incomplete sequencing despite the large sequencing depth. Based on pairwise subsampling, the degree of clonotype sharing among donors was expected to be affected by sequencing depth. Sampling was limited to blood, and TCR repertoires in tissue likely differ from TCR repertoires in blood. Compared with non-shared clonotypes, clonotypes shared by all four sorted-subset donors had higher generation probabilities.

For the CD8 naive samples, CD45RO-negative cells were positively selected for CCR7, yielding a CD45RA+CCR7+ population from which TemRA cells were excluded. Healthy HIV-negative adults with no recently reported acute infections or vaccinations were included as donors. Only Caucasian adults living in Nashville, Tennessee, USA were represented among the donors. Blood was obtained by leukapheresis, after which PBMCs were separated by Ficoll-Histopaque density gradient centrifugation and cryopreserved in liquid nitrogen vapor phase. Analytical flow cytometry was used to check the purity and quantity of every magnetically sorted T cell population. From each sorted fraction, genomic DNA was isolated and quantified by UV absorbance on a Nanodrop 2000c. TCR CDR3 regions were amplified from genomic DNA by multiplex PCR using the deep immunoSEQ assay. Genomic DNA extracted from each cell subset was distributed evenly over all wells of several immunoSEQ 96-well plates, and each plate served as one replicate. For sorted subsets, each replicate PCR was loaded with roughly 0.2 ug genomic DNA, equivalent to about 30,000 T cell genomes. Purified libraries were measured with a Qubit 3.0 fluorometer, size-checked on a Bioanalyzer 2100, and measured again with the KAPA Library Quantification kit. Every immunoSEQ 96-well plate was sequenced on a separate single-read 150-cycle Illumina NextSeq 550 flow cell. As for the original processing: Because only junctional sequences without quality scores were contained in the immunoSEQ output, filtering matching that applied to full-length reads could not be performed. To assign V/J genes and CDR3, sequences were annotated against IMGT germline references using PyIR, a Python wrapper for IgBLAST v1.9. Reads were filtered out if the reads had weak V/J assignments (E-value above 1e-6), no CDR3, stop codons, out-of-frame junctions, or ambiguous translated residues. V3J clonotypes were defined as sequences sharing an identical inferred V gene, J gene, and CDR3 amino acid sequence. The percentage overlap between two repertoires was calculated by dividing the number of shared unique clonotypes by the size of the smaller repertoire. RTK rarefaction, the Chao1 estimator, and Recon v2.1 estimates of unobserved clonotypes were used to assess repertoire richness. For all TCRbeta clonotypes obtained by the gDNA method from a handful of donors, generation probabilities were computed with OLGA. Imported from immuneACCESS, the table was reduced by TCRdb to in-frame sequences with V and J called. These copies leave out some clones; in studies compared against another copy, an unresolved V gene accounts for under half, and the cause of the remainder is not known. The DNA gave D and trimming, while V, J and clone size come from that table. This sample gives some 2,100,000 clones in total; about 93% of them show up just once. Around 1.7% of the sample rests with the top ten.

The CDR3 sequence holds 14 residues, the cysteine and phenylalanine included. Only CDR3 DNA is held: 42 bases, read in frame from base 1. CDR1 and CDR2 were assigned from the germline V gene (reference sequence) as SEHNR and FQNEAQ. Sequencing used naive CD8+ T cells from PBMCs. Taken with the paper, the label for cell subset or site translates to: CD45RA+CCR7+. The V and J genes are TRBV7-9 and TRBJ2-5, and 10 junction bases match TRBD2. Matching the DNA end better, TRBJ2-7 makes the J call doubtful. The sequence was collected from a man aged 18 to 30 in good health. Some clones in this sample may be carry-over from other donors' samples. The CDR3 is CASSYGLAAYEQYF. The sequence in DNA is TGTGCCAGCAGCTACGGACTAGCGGCGTACGAGCAGTACTTC.